The sample holds many counts of the clone carrying this TCR beta chain. Treatment was busulfan-fludarabine conditioning, a marrow graft, and cyclophosphamide on days +3 and +4. CDR1 and CDR2 from the germline V gene are MNHEY and SMNVEV (reference sequence). This CDR3 region has 12 residues. V lost 4 bases and J 2 bases, leaving 6 bases between the germline ends. Clones were read by immunoSEQ multiplex PCR, and TCRdb kept only the in-frame ones, dropping some. This sample includes tens of thousands of clones with no singletons; its ten biggest clones take up 1.8%. The data originate from a study of T cells after posttransplantation cyclophosphamide.

The chain joins TRBV27 to TRBJ2-7; TRBD1 is a possible D gene (6 bases). The sequenced sample was PBMCs, obtained after allogeneic stem cell transplant with posttransplant cyclophosphamide. This TCR was sampled from a male patient in his late teens or twenties who received an allogeneic stem cell transplant from a related donor, was CMV-positive, and had no GVHD. Some T cells may have originated in the graft donor. The CDR3 nucleotides are TGTGCCAGCAGTTCAGGGGCCTACGAGCAGTACTTC. Protein product: CASSSGAYEQYF.